This is a list of T cell receptor beta chains from one sample in a study of T cells in tumors after PD-1 blockade. Measured with immunoSEQ multiplex PCR; TCRdb has only the in-frame clones, and not every one. The table has tens of thousands of clones, around 85% seen once. The sample here was PBMCs, taken before anti-PD-1 treatment. Receptor source: a human donor with basal cell carcinoma. Each CDR3 is given with its conserved first and last residue. The D gene is left open where the match is weak. Some rows have no size entry. The others give once, few or many, or a class for an expanded clone.

d_call j_call clone_size v_call cdr3_nt cdr3_aa
TRBD1 TRBJ1-1 NA TRBV2 TGTGCCAGCAGAGGACAGGGAGGGTTGACTGAAGCTTTCTTT CASRGQGGLTEAFF
NA TRBJ2-1 NA TRBV30 TGTGCCTGGAGTGTGGGGGGCCTCCGCAATGAGCAGTTCTTC CAWSVGGLRNEQFF
NA TRBJ2-5 NA TRBV5-1 TGCGCCAGCAGCTTGGCTCGTGGACTGGCCCAAGAGACCCAGTACTTC CASSLARGLAQETQYF
NA TRBJ2-3 few TRBV5-1 TGCGCCAGCAGCCAGGGACAAGGTACTAGCACAGATACGCAGTATTTT CASSQGQGTSTDTQYF
NA TRBJ2-7 NA TRBV10-2 TGCGCCAGCAAGATTTACTGGGATTACGAGCAGTACTTC CASKIYWDYEQYF
NA TRBJ1-5 NA TRBV6-6 TGTGCCAGCAGTTACTCAGGGGGTGGGTATCAGCCCCAGCATTTT CASSYSGGGYQPQHF
TRBD2 TRBJ2-7 NA TRBV6-6 TGTGCCAGCAGTCCTAGCGGGGGGCCCTCCTACGAGCAGTACTTC CASSPSGGPSYEQYF
NA TRBJ2-7 NA TRBV5-4 TGTGCCAGCAGCTTGGAGACACCCCCGCCTTACGAGCAGTACTTC CASSLETPPPYEQYF
NA TRBJ2-3 NA TRBV6-4 TGTGCCAGCAGTGACCAAAGCACAGATACGCAGTATTTT CASSDQSTDTQYF
NA TRBJ1-4 NA TRBV10-3 TGTGCCATCAGGGGGATGGAGGCTAATGAAAAACTGTTTTTT CAIRGMEANEKLFF
TRBD1 TRBJ2-7 NA TRBV5-1 TGCGCCAGCAGCTGGGAACCGGGACAGGCCTACGAGCAGTACTTC CASSWEPGQAYEQYF
NA TRBJ2-1 NA TRBV6-5 TGTGCCAGCAAACCGGACAGCGCCTACAATGAGCAGTTCTTC CASKPDSAYNEQFF
NA TRBJ1-2 few TRBV5-1 TGCGCCAGCAGCCGGACGGCTGATGGCTACACCTTC CASSRTADGYTF
NA TRBJ2-3 NA TRBV18 TGTGCCAGCTCACGGGCGGGTCGCACAGATACGCAGTATTTT CASSRAGRTDTQYF
TRBD1 TRBJ1-1 NA TRBV2 TGTGCCAGCAGTGGGAACAGGGGAACTGAAGCTTTCTTT CASSGNRGTEAFF
NA TRBJ2-2 NA TRBV19 TGTGCCAGTAGTATAGATCTTTCCGGGGAGCTGTTTTTT CASSIDLSGELFF
NA TRBJ2-7 once TRBV19 TGTGCCAGTAGTATAGAGGCGGCGGCCACGGCCTACGAGCAGTACTTC CASSIEAAATAYEQYF
TRBD1 TRBJ2-4 NA TRBV6-5 TGTGCCAGCAGTTACTCGTCAGGGGGAAACATTCAGTACTTC CASSYSSGGNIQYF
TRBD1 TRBJ2-7 NA TRBV13 TGTGCCAGCAGCCCCCGGACAGGGAGCTACGAGCAGTACTTC CASSPRTGSYEQYF
TRBD1 TRBJ2-5 NA TRBV19 TGTGCCAGTAGTACCCCGACAGGGGAGACCCAGTACTTC CASSTPTGETQYF
NA TRBJ1-1 NA TRBV6-5 TGTGCCAGCAGTTACTCCGGGGTCGTGGCTGAAGCTTTCTTT CASSYSGVVAEAFF
TRBD1 TRBJ2-7 NA TRBV4-1 TGCGCCAGCAGCCAAGTACAGGGGGACTCCTACGAGCAGTACTTC CASSQVQGDSYEQYF
NA TRBJ2-5 NA TRBV21-1 TGTGCCAGCAGCAAAAGGAAAGCGGGGGTGGGGGAGACCCAGTACTTC CASSKRKAGVGETQYF
TRBD2 TRBJ2-7 once TRBV2 TGTGCCAGCAGTACGACCCTAGCGGGGGCCATCTACGAGCAGTACTTC CASSTTLAGAIYEQYF